These 3 T cell receptor beta chains originate from one sample sequenced in a study of read filtering for tumor transcriptome and immune sequencing. Molecular barcoded adaptors covering alpha/delta and beta/gamma chains were used on approximately 400 ng RNA. TCRdb called the reads again in MiXCR, with one record for every CDR3 protein. The repertoire has 30,000 to 50,000 distinct CDR3 sequences, over 9.5% of them found once; the top ten carry 30% to 40%. Material for sequencing was a population of CD138-negative cells sorted from bone marrow. The receptors come from a donor at least 40 years old with multiple myeloma.

This clonotype occurred many times. The genes are TRBV28 and TRBJ2-1; 10 nucleotides line up with TRBD2. V lost 5 bases to trimming and J lost 5 bases; unmatched junction nucleotides: 12. The CDR3 is 17 amino acids. Germline-derived CDR1 and CDR2 are MDHEN and SYDVKM. CDR3 amino acids: CASSPSRGAGGNNEQFF. DNA for the CDR3: TGTGCCAGCAGTCCCTCCCGGGGAGCGGGGGGGAACAATGAGCAGTTCTTC.

This clonotype was found many times. For the CDR3, the DNA is TGCAGTGCTAGTTCCTACGGGGCGGGGCTCTACAATGAGCAGTTCTTC. Translating it yields CSASSYGAGLYNEQFF. The genes are TRBV20-1 and TRBJ2-1; a possible D gene is TRBD2 (6 bases). Trimming removed 3 bases from V and 3 bases from J, with 18 bases in between. Per germline, CDR1 DFQATT and CDR2 SNEGSKA (reference sequence). This CDR3 region has 16 residues.

There are many counts of this clonotype. The chain links TRBV4-1 to TRBJ2-5; the D gene is possibly TRBD2 (5 bases). This CDR3 is 18 amino acids long. V dropped 0 bases and J dropped 4 bases, with 21 bases sitting between them. Germline V gene lookup returns CDR1 MGHRA and CDR2 YSYEKL. CDR3 sequence (DNA): TGCGCCAGCAGCCAAGAGAAGAGAGGACGGACCCGGGGAGAGACCCAGTACTTC. Translating gives CASSQEKRGRTRGETQYF.